Listed below are T cell receptor beta chains from one sample, sequenced in a study of OX40 agonist ivuxolimab in advanced cancers. The protocol was immunoSEQ multiplex PCR, while the TCRdb copy is restricted to in-frame clones and leaves out a portion. The table lists around 60,000 clones, around 93% of them singletons. Sequenced here: CD4+ or CD8+ T cells sorted from blood, sampled in a trial of the OX40 agonist ivuxolimab. Receptors were obtained from an adult with an advanced solid tumor such as melanoma, head and neck, liver or kidney cancer. The CDR3 runs from the conserved cysteine through the conserved F or W. Expanded clones get a size class; other rows say once, few or many, or leave the size out.

v_call,clone_size,j_call,cdr3_aa
TRBV19,.,TRBJ1-2,CASRSRQGSYIGYTF
TRBV2,.,TRBJ1-5,CASSEQGGNQPQHF
TRBV5-1,.,TRBJ1-1,CASSLTSAHEAFF
TRBV28,.,TRBJ2-7,CASSLVAGPSYEQYF
TRBV20-1,.,TRBJ2-7,CSAEDGWQYF
TRBV7-9,.,TRBJ1-5,CASSLAGDNQPQHF
TRBV10-3,.,TRBJ2-2,CAIRGTDDTSRITGELFF
TRBV6-1,.,TRBJ1-6,CASTGDSRYNSPLHF
TRBV11-2,.,TRBJ2-2,CASSLNSGVNTGELFF
TRBV4-1,.,TRBJ2-1,CASSEAGGASDYNEQFF
TRBV5-4,.,TRBJ1-6,CASSSDRVYNSPLHF
TRBV19,.,TRBJ1-2,CASSIGGRRYGYTF
TRBV5-4,once,TRBJ1-1,CASSLVGGITEAFF
TRBV7-9,.,TRBJ1-4,CASSRGTGAPNEKLFF
TRBV6-5,.,TRBJ1-1,CASSYSASRETEAFF
TRBV28,once,TRBJ1-5,CASSPLGRGSNQPQHF
TRBV7-2,.,TRBJ1-2,CASSLWGYGYTF
TRBV2,.,TRBJ2-7,CASSGKGSYEQYF
TRBV11-2,.,TRBJ2-7,CASSLMATPLIF
TRBV7-6,.,TRBJ1-4,CASSLEQGVVGKLFF
TRBV5-4,once,TRBJ2-3,CASSIDTDTQYF
TRBV6-1,.,TRBJ1-5,CASRAGWNQPQHF
TRBV11-2,.,TRBJ2-1,CASSLADLYNEQFF
TRBV6-6,.,TRBJ1-2,CASERLGQPNGYTF
TRBV5-1,few,TRBJ1-4,CASSLTGNNEKLFF
TRBV30,.,TRBJ2-2,CAWRGGTSGSWDTGELFF
TRBV7-9,.,TRBJ2-3,CASSLTRWVRPDTQYF
TRBV18,.,TRBJ2-7,CASSPPGLTREQYF
TRBV5-1,.,TRBJ1-2,CASGTGGGYGYTF
TRBV7-2,once,TRBJ1-2,CASSLAQGTLGGYTF
TRBV6-5,.,TRBJ1-1,CASMGETEAFF
TRBV2,.,TRBJ1-2,CASSEGGVRYGYTF
TRBV5-4,.,TRBJ2-3,CASSSGANTDTQYF
TRBV5-4,few,TRBJ2-3,CASSLGQTTDTQYF
TRBV28,few,TRBJ1-3,CASSFFGQGRIGGNTIYF
TRBV6-5,.,TRBJ1-5,CASSYSTVGQPQHF
TRBV2,.,TRBJ2-1,CASQNSGGDYEQFF
TRBV6-4,.,TRBJ1-5,CASKTTPSLPQHF
TRBV10-3,.,TRBJ2-1,CAISLKQGGEQFF
TRBV7-2,once,TRBJ1-5,CASSLGGQPNQPQHF
TRBV30,.,TRBJ2-2,CAWSPPYGGELFF
TRBV5-1,.,TRBJ2-1,CASSQTSGRQFF
TRBV11-2,.,TRBJ2-1,CASSFLRTAEQFF
TRBV27,once,TRBJ1-5,CASISSNQPQHF
TRBV28,.,TRBJ1-1,CASSRGQGWTEAFF
TRBV2,.,TRBJ2-3,CATRDFTSTDTQYF
TRBV29-1,.,TRBJ2-2,CSVSLGTGPPGELFF
TRBV18,.,TRBJ2-7,CASSPQGRTYEQYF
TRBV10-3,.,TRBJ2-6,CAISESTGQPGANVLTF
TRBV5-6,once,TRBJ2-7,CASSLGGYEQYF
TRBV27,.,TRBJ1-4,CASSVGQGEVFEKLFF
TRBV7-2,.,TRBJ2-2,CASRGPNTGELFF
TRBV9,.,TRBJ2-3,CASSPGSSGTDTQYF
TRBV6-5,.,TRBJ1-6,CASSYGTEEGSPLHF
TRBV6-1,.,TRBJ2-3,CASRDRGQIDTQYF